These T cell receptor beta chains were read from a single sample in a study of PD-1 blockade in classical Hodgkin lymphoma. Sequencing used immunoSEQ multiplex PCR; TCRdb keeps in-frame clones, though not all of them. The sample has some 100,000 clones; roughly 92% are singletons. The starting material was peripheral blood mononuclear cells (PBMCs), obtained at baseline. The receptors originated from a human donor with classical Hodgkin lymphoma. Each CDR3 is given with its conserved first and last residue. A D gene is named only where the DNA matches it firmly. Where a row states a size, it is once, few, many or the class of an expanded clone; other rows omit it.

V	D	size	J	CDR3	DNA
TRBV5-1	.	.	TRBJ2-1	CASRALAYNEQFF	TGCGCCAGCAGGGCGCTAGCCTACAATGAGCAGTTCTTC
TRBV7-9	.	.	TRBJ2-5	CASSLAQETQYF	TGTGCCAGCAGCTTAGCCCAAGAGACCCAGTACTTC
TRBV4-1	.	.	TRBJ1-2	CASSRGSTPNYGYTF	TGCGCCAGCAGCAGGGGATCGACACCAAACTATGGCTACACCTTC
TRBV5-1	TRBD1	once	TRBJ2-2	CASSPPGQYYTGELFF	TGCGCCAGCAGCCCACCGGGACAGTACTACACCGGGGAGCTGTTTTTT
TRBV5-1	.	.	TRBJ1-3	CASSLPGAGDGPGNTIYF	TGCGCCAGCAGCTTACCGGGGGCAGGGGACGGGCCTGGAAACACCATATATTTT
TRBV28	.	.	TRBJ1-5	CASSLDSNQPQHF	TGTGCCAGCAGTTTAGACAGCAATCAGCCCCAGCATTTT
TRBV7-9	TRBD1	.	TRBJ1-1	CASSLPKRQGTQAEAFF	TGTGCCAGCAGCTTACCCAAACGACAGGGAACACAAGCTGAAGCTTTCTTT
TRBV5-1	.	.	TRBJ2-7	CASSLEGGLLYEQYF	TGCGCCAGCAGCTTGGAGGGGGGACTTTTATACGAGCAGTACTTC
TRBV9	.	few	TRBJ2-6	CASSAVTDSGANVLTF	TGTGCCAGCAGCGCCGTGACAGACTCTGGGGCCAACGTCCTGACTTTC
TRBV27	.	.	TRBJ2-1	CASAWGQANEQFF	TGTGCCAGCGCGTGGGGTCAGGCCAATGAGCAGTTCTTC
TRBV19	.	.	TRBJ2-2	CASRLGYDNTGELFF	TGTGCCAGTAGGTTGGGGTATGATAACACCGGGGAGCTGTTTTTT
TRBV27	.	.	TRBJ2-5	CASSLRGKWETQYF	TGTGCCAGCAGTCTCCGGGGCAAGTGGGAGACCCAGTACTTC
TRBV19	TRBD1	.	TRBJ2-7	CASSGTGGLYEQYF	TGTGCCAGTTCCGGGACAGGGGGCCTCTACGAGCAGTACTTC
TRBV6-1	TRBD2	.	TRBJ2-7	CASSELGTSGYNEQYF	TGTGCCAGCAGTGAACTCGGGACTAGCGGTTATAACGAGCAGTACTTC
TRBV7-9	TRBD1	.	TRBJ1-3	CASRSEIGGGNTIYF	TGTGCCAGCAGGAGTGAGATAGGGGGCGGAAACACCATATATTTT
TRBV29-1	.	.	TRBJ1-3	CSVSFFSGNTIYF	TGCAGCGTTAGTTTTTTCTCTGGAAACACCATATATTTT
TRBV10-1	TRBD2	.	TRBJ2-1	CASSMAGGRSYNEQFF	TGCGCCAGCAGTATGGCGGGAGGGCGCTCCTACAATGAGCAGTTCTTC
TRBV2	TRBD2	.	TRBJ2-1	CASSPPTSGYYYNEQFF	TGTGCCAGCAGTCCTCCTACTAGCGGCTACTATTACAATGAGCAGTTCTTC
TRBV27	TRBD1	.	TRBJ2-6	CASSLRGTGGSGANVLTF	TGTGCCAGCAGTCTCCGAGGGACAGGGGGCTCTGGGGCCAACGTCCTGACTTTC
TRBV27	.	.	TRBJ2-3	CASSLKGGTVTDTQYF	TGTGCCAGCAGTCTTAAGGGCGGGACGGTCACAGATACGCAGTATTTT
TRBV19	.	.	TRBJ1-2	CASQKELRYGYTF	TGTGCCAGTCAAAAAGAACTCCGCTATGGCTACACCTTC
TRBV7-7	TRBD2	.	TRBJ2-5	CASSPPIGRAFETQYF	TGTGCCAGCAGCCCCCCTATCGGGAGGGCCTTCGAGACCCAGTACTTC
TRBV10-3	TRBD2	.	TRBJ2-3	CAISPGAGERTDTQYF	TGTGCCATCAGCCCTGGGGCGGGAGAGAGGACAGATACGCAGTATTTT
TRBV6-1	TRBD1	.	TRBJ2-7	CASSEGDRGTYEQYF	TGTGCCAGCAGTGAAGGGGACAGGGGTACCTACGAGCAGTACTTC
TRBV7-9	TRBD2	.	TRBJ2-3	CASTTGRGASDTQYF	TGTGCCAGCACTACCGGGCGGGGGGCCTCAGATACGCAGTATTTT
TRBV6-1	TRBD1	.	TRBJ2-1	CASRGTGGFREQFF	TGTGCCAGTAGGGGGACAGGGGGTTTTCGGGAGCAGTTCTTC
TRBV10-1	.	.	TRBJ1-1	CASSESNRMEAFF	TGCGCCAGCAGTGAGTCGAATCGGATGGAAGCTTTCTTT
TRBV2	.	.	TRBJ1-1	CASKYTSNTEAFF	TGTGCCAGCAAGTACACGTCGAACACTGAAGCTTTCTTT
TRBV5-1	TRBD2	.	TRBJ2-7	CASSPYSGILYEQYF	TGCGCCAGCAGCCCTTATAGCGGGATATTATACGAGCAGTACTTC
TRBV11-1	TRBD1	.	TRBJ1-1	CASSLAGTVFEAFF	TGTGCCAGCAGCTTAGCGGGGACAGTTTTTGAAGCTTTCTTT
TRBV27	.	.	TRBJ1-1	CASTGGGRTEAFF	TGTGCCAGCACCGGGGGAGGGCGCACTGAAGCTTTCTTT
TRBV15	.	once	TRBJ1-1	CATSREKQLQMNTEAFF	TGTGCCACCAGCAGAGAGAAGCAACTTCAAATGAACACTGAAGCTTTCTTT
TRBV27	TRBD2	.	TRBJ2-4	CASRSVGLAGVLAKNIQYF	TGTGCCAGCAGGTCCGTTGGACTAGCGGGAGTTCTAGCCAAAAACATTCAGTACTTC
TRBV29-1	.	.	TRBJ2-5	CSVGEETQYF	TGCAGCGTTGGCGAAGAGACCCAGTACTTC
TRBV21-1	.	.	TRBJ2-4	CASSGPGTGGAKNIQYF	TGTGCCAGCAGCGGGCCGGGGACAGGGGGAGCCAAAAACATTCAGTACTTC